This T cell receptor (beta chain) was sequenced for a study of memory CD4+ T cells and cytomegalovirus serostatus. Whole-study context: This sample comes from healthy Belgian adults, 9 CMV seropositive, approximately 25 seronegative.

The sort gate was single viable CD3+CD4+CD8-CD45RO+ cells for memory CD4+ T cells. Points from the study as a whole: Median bootstrapped AUC for CMV status was roughly 0.95 originally, around 0.91 US-trained. About 40% of the roughly 160 known CMV-associated TCRbeta sequences appeared in CD4+ memory.

In the source study's methods: Out-of-frame sequences were removed, leaving 2 million or so distinct TCRbeta sequences. Repertoires were generated with immunoSEQ multiplex PCR, while TCRdb's copy carries only in-frame clones and drops some. From that table come the V and J calls and clone size; the DNA was used to work out D and trimming. In the table there are about 57,000 clones, roughly 80% of which are singletons. On this clone: Its antigen remains unknown.

Sequenced sample: memory CD4+ T cells from blood. The origin of this receptor is an adult in good health and CMV-seronegative.

DNA for the CDR3: TGTGCCAGCAGCCCGGGGGTGGGCTCTGGAAACACCATATATTTT. Its protein product is CASSPGVGSGNTIYF. The chain is built from TRBV5-4 and TRBJ1-3; tentative D call: TRBD1 (5 bases). V was cut by 4 bases and J by 0 bases, with 11 bases left in between. This CDR3 spans 15 amino acids. Germline values: CDR1 SGHNT, CDR2 YYREEE (reference sequence).